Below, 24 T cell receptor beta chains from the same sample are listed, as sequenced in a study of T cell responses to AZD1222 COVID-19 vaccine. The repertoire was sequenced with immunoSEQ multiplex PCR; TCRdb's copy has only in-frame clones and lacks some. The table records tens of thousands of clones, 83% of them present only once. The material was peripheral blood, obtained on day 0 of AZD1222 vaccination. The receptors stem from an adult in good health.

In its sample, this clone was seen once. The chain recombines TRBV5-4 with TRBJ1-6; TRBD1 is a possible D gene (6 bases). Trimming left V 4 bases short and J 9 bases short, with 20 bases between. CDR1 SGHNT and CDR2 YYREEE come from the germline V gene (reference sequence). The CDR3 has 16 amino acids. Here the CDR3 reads CASSPQGQGPLSPLHF. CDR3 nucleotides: TGTGCCAGCAGCCCCCAGGGGCAGGGACCTCTTTCACCCCTCCACTTT.

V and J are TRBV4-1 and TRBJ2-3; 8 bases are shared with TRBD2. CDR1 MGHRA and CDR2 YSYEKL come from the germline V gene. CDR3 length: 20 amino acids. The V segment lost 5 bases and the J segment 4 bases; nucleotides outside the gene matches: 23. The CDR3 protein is CASSTRTVLAGAPPPDTQYF. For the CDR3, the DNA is TGCGCCAGCAGCACCAGGACGGTTCTAGCGGGCGCTCCCCCTCCAGATACGCAGTATTTT.

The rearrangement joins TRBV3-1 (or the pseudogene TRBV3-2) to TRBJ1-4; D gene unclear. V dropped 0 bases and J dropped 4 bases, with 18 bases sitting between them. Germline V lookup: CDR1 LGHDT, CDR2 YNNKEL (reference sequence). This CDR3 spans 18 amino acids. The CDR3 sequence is CASSQDWSLEAFNEKLFF. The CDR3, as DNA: TGTGCCAGCAGCCAAGATTGGTCCCTCGAGGCTTTTAATGAAAAACTGTTTTTT.

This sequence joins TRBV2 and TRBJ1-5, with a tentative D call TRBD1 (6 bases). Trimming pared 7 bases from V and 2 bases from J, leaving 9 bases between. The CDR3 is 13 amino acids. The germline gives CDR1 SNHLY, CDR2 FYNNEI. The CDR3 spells CASTQGRNQPQHF. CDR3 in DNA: TGTGCCAGCACACAGGGTCGCAATCAGCCCCAGCATTTT. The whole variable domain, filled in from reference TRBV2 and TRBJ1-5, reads EPEVTQTPSHQVTQMGQEVILRCVPISNHLYFYWYRQILGQKVEFLVSFYNNEISEKSEIFDDQFSVERPDGSNFTLKIRSTKLEDSAMYFCASTQGRNQPQHFGDGTRLSIL.

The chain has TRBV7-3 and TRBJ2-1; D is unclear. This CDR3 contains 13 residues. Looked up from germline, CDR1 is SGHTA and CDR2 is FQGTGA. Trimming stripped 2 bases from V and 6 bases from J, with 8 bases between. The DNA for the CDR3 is TGTGCCAGCAGCTTAGGCCTACTCAATGAGCAGTTCTTC. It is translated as CASSLGLLNEQFF.

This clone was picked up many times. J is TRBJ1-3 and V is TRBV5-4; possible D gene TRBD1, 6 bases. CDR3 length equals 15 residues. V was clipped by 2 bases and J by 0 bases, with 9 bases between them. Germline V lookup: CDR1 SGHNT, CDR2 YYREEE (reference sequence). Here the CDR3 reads CASSLRGSSGNTIYF. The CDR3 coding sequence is TGTGCCAGCAGCTTAAGGGGGAGCTCTGGAAACACCATATATTTT.

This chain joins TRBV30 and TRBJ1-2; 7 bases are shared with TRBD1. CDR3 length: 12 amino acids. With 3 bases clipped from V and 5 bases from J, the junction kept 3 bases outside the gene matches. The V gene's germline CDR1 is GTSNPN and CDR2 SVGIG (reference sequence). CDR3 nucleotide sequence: TGTGCCTGGAGAGGGACAGATTATGGCTACACCTTC. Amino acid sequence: CAWRGTDYGYTF. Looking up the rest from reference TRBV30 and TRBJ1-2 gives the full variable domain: SQTIHQWPATLVQPVGSPLSLECTVEGTSNPNLYWYRQAAGRGLQLLFYSVGIGQISSEVPQNLSASRPQDRQFILSSKKLLLSDSGFYLCAWRGTDYGYTFGSGTRLTVV.

In DNA form, the CDR3 reads TGTGCCAGCGGATTGGACAGAGCAAGCAATCAGCCCCAGCATTTT. Its protein is CASGLDRASNQPQHF. The chain links TRBV2 to TRBJ1-5, with a weak D call TRBD1 (6 bases). The CDR3 loop spans 15 amino acids. V lost 8 bases to trimming and J lost 1 base, with 15 bases between them. Germline loops: CDR1 SNHLY, CDR2 FYNNEI.

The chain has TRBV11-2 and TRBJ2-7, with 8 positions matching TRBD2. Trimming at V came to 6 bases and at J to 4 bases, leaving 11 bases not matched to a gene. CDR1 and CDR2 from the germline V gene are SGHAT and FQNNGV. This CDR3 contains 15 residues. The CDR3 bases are TGTGCCAGCAGTCAAAGAGGACTAGCCCCTTACGAGCAGTACTTC. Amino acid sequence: CASSQRGLAPYEQYF.

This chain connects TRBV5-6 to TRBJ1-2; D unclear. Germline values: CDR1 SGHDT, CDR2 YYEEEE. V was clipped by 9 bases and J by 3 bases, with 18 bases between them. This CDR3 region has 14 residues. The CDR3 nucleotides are TGTGCCACCATACGACTAGACTGGGACTATGGCTACACCTTC. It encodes CATIRLDWDYGYTF.

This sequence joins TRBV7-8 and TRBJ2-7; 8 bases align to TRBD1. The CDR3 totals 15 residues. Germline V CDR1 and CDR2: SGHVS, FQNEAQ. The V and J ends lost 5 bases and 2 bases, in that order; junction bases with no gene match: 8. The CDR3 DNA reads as TGTGCCAGCAGCGCCACTCGGGACAGGCCCTACGAGCAGTACTTC. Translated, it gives CASSATRDRPYEQYF.

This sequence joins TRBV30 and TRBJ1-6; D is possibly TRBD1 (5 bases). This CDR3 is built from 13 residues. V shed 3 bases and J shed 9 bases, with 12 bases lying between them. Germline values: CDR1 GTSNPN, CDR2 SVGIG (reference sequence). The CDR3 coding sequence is TGTGCCTGGAGGCACCCGGGGGGTTCACCCCTCCACTTT. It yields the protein CAWRHPGGSPLHF.

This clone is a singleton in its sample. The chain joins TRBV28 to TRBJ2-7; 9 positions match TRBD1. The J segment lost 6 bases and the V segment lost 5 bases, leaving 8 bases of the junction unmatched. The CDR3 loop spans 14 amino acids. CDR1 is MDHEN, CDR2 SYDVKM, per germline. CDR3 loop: CASSERQGVGEQYF. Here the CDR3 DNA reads TGTGCCAGCAGTGAGAGACAGGGGGTCGGCGAGCAGTACTTC. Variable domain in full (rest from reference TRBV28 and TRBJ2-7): DVKVTQSSRYLVKRTGEKVFLECVQDMDHENMFWYRQDPGLGLRLIYFSYDVKMKEKGDIPEGYSVSREKKERFSLILESASTNQTSMYLCASSERQGVGEQYFGPGTRLTVT.

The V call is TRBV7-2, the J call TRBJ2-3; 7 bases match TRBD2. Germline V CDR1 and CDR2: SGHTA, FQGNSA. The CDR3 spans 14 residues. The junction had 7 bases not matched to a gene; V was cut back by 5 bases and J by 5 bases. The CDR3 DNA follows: TGTGCCAGCAGCGCCTCGGGGGGTGAAGATACGCAGTATTTT. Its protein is CASSASGGEDTQYF.

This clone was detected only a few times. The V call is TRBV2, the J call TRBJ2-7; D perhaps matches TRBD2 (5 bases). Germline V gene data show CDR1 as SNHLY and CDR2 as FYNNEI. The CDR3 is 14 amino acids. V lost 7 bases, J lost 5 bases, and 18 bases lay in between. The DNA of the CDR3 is TGTGCCAGCAACCCGGGCGGGTATATGGACGAGCAGTACTTC. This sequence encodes CASNPGGYMDEQYF.

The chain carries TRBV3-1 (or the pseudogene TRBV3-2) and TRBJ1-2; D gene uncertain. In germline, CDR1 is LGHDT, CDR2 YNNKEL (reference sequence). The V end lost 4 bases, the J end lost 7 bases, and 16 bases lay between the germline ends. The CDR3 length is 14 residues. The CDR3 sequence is CASSRGGLGAGYTF. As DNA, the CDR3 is TGTGCCAGCAGCCGGGGAGGGCTCGGAGCTGGCTACACCTTC.

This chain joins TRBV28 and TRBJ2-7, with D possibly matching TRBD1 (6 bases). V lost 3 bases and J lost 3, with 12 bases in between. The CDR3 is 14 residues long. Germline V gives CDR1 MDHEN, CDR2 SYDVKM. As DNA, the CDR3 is TGTGCCAGCAGTTTGTTCAGGGGTAACTACGAGCAGTACTTC. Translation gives CASSLFRGNYEQYF.

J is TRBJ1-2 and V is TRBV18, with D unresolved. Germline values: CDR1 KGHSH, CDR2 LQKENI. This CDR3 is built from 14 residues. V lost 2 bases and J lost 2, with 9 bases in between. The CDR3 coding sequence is TGTGCCAGCTCACCAGTAGAAGGAAACTATGGCTACACCTTC. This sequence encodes CASSPVEGNYGYTF.

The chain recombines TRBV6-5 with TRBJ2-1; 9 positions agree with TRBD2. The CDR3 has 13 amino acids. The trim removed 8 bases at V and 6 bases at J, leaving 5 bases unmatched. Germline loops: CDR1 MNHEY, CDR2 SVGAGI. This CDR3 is CASSGTSPNEQFF. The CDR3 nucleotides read TGTGCCAGCTCCGGGACTAGCCCCAATGAGCAGTTCTTC.

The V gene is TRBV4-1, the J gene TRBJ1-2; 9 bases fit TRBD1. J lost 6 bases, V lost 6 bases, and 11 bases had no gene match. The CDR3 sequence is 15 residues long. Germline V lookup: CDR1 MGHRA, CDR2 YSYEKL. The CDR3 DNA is TGCGCCAGCAGGGCCCCGGGACAGGGTTTGCATGGCTACACCTTC. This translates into CASRAPGQGLHGYTF.

In DNA form, the CDR3 reads TGCGCCAGCAGCCCCTCGGGACAAATGAACACTGAAGCTTTCTTT. Its translation is CASSPSGQMNTEAFF. The chain recombines TRBV4-1 with TRBJ1-1; perhaps TRBD1 as D (6 bases). The CDR3 totals 15 residues. The V end was cut by 4 bases, the J end by 0 bases, with 12 bases between. The germline V gene encodes CDR1 MGHRA and CDR2 YSYEKL.

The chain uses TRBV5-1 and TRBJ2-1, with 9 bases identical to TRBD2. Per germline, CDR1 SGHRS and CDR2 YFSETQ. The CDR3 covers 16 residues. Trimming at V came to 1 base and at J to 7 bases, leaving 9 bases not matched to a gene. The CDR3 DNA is TGCGCCAGCAGCTTGCAGCAGCGGGGGGCGGGGAATGAGCAGTTCTTC. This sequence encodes CASSLQQRGAGNEQFF.

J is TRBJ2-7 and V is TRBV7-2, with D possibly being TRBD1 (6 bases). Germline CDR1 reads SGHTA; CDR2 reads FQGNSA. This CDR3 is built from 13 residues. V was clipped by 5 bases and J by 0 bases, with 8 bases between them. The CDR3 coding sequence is TGTGCCAGCAGCCACAGGGTCTCCTACGAGCAGTACTTC. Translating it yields CASSHRVSYEQYF.

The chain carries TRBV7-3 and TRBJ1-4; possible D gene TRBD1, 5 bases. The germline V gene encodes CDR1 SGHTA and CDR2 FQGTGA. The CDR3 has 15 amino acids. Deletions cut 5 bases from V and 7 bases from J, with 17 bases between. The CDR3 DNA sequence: TGTGCCAGCAGCCCCGGGACTGAGAGAACTGAAAAACTGTTTTTT. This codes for CASSPGTERTEKLFF.